The entry below describes one TCR beta chain. Its specificity is not known. The source of the sample is a study of monozygotic twins with inflammatory bowel disease. The study's findings and limits: People with IBD had fewer clonotypes in common with others than healthy twins did, especially with disease activity.

The CDR3 runs to 15 residues. Germline V lookup: CDR1 MNHNS, CDR2 SASEGT. The unique tags termed UMIs, each holding a 6-nucleotide sample barcode, were added by means of template switching. TCRdb reanalyzed the 5' RACE reads, giving one entry per CDR3 protein sequence and no DNA. The specimen's table records roughly 200,000 distinct CDR3 sequences. Sequencing used blood. This chain joins TRBV6-1 and TRBJ1-6; TCRdb designates TRBD1, a call that cannot be tested without DNA. The receptor's source is a human donor with ulcerative colitis or Crohn's disease, or a healthy co-twin of an affected twin (not recorded which). This CDR3 reads CASSRGQELVSPLHF.